Listed below are T cell receptor beta chains from one sample, sequenced in a study of shared clonotypes between healthy human individuals. The table came from immunoSEQ multiplex PCR; TCRdb's copy has only in-frame clones and leaves some out. The sample has about 530,000 clones; roughly 79% are singletons. Sequencing was carried out using PBMCs. The source of these receptors is a middle-aged woman in good health. Some clones in this sample may be carry-over from other donors' samples. The conserved cysteine and the conserved F or W are not part of the CDR3 here. Each record gives: J gene, V gene, CDR3 protein.

J: TRBJ2-7
V: TRBV5-4
CDR3: ASSLGQGIPYEQY

J: TRBJ1-3
V: TRBV29-1
CDR3: SVEGGSSISGNTIY

J: TRBJ1-1
V: TRBV2
CDR3: ASSRMGTEAF

J: NA
V: TRBV6-5
CDR3: ASSSWTGQSYEQY

J: TRBJ2-7
V: TRBV7-8
CDR3: ASSLRTSGSLGEY

J: TRBJ1-2
V: TRBV30
CDR3: AWSVSRDYGYT

J: TRBJ2-7
V: TRBV27
CDR3: ASSLNRASYEQY

J: TRBJ1-4
V: TRBV25-1
CDR3: ASRTGRYNEKLF

J: TRBJ2-5
V: TRBV4-2
CDR3: ASSQIQETQY

J: TRBJ1-4
V: TRBV29-1
CDR3: SVLGQGASNEKLF

J: TRBJ2-7
V: TRBV11-2
CDR3: ASRTLMGAKMAYEQY

J: TRBJ2-5
V: TRBV28
CDR3: ATQDRGLETQY

J: TRBJ1-1
V: TRBV29-1
CDR3: SGLVNTEAF

J: TRBJ1-1
V: TRBV2
CDR3: ASDRENTEAF

J: TRBJ1-2
V: TRBV5-4
CDR3: ASSRSGTAVVYGYT

J: TRBJ2-7
V: TRBV9
CDR3: ASSGDGTGEQY

J: TRBJ2-7
V: TRBV10-3
CDR3: AISESIEQY

J: TRBJ1-3
V: TRBV21-1
CDR3: ASIRSSCKGPSGNTIY

J: TRBJ1-4
V: TRBV7-7
CDR3: ASNAGVGEKLF

J: TRBJ2-7
V: TRBV28
CDR3: ASSPGLSYEQY

J: TRBJ2-1
V: TRBV19
CDR3: ASSGVYEQF

J: TRBJ2-1
V: TRBV5-5
CDR3: ASSSGTSGHNEQF

J: TRBJ2-1
V: TRBV15
CDR3: ATSRDRGHEQF

J: TRBJ2-7
V: TRBV11-3
CDR3: ASSLRGASYEQY

J: TRBJ2-1
V: TRBV7-9
CDR3: ASSSGVAGILNEQF

J: TRBJ1-2
V: TRBV29-1
CDR3: SVEARDRGPYGYT

J: TRBJ2-3
V: TRBV9
CDR3: ASSPGTALLSTDTQY

J: TRBJ1-5
V: TRBV9
CDR3: ASSVDGFYNQPQH

J: TRBJ2-1
V: TRBV5-1
CDR3: ASSLVLASGNNEQF

J: TRBJ2-1
V: TRBV7-3
CDR3: ASSSDRASYNEQF

J: TRBJ2-5
V: TRBV5-1
CDR3: ASSRHRVTGQETQY

J: TRBJ2-5
V: TRBV5-1
CDR3: ASSLGYGTSGRGETQY

J: TRBJ1-3
V: TRBV23-1
CDR3: ASSRPTGSIGNTIY

J: TRBJ1-1
V: TRBV10-3
CDR3: AISGTGTDTEAF

J: TRBJ2-1
V: TRBV18
CDR3: ASSAKGLAFSYNEQF

J: TRBJ2-4
V: TRBV19
CDR3: ASSIGQGVYIQY